The rows below give T cell receptor beta chains drawn from one sample of a study of technical replicates of blood from several donors. Generated by immunoSEQ multiplex PCR, the TCRdb table keeps only in-frame clones and is missing some. In the table there are 45,000 to 55,000 clones, less than 95% of which are singletons. The specimen sequenced was T cells isolated from PBMCs. Every receptor here comes from a human donor in good health. Both conserved end residues are part of each CDR3. Fields, in order: D gene, clone size, V gene, J gene, CDR3 protein, CDR3 DNA. The D gene is left open where the match is weak. Not all rows give a size; the values are once, few, many and, for expanded clones, a class.

TRBD1	NA	TRBV5-1	TRBJ1-1	CASSLEGTGWGSEAFF	TGCGCCAGCAGCTTGGAAGGGACAGGCTGGGGATCTGAAGCTTTCTTT
TRBD1	NA	TRBV5-1	TRBJ1-3	CASSLGQTGDSGNTIYF	TGCGCCAGCAGCTTGGGCCAAACAGGGGACTCTGGAAACACCATATATTTT
NA	NA	TRBV6-5	TRBJ1-1	CASSSFQGRAFF	TGTGCCAGCAGTTCGTTCCAGGGAAGGGCTTTCTTT
NA	NA	TRBV10-1	TRBJ2-3	CASSELGGGPADTQYF	TGCGCCAGCAGTGAGCTGGGGGGGGGCCCGGCAGATACGCAGTATTTT
NA	NA	TRBV6-6	TRBJ2-1	CASSTGTNEQFF	TGTGCCAGCAGTACGGGGACAAATGAGCAGTTCTTC
NA	once	TRBV6-5	TRBJ1-2	CASRDSGVAYGYTF	TGTGCCAGCAGAGATTCAGGGGTCGCCTATGGCTACACCTTC
NA	NA	TRBV14	TRBJ2-7	CASSQGTVLVGVGSEQYF	TGTGCCAGCAGCCAAGGGACCGTTTTAGTGGGAGTAGGATCCGAGCAGTACTTC
NA	NA	TRBV29-1	TRBJ1-1	CSVAGGKRGETEAFF	TGCAGCGTCGCTGGGGGGAAAAGGGGAGAGACTGAAGCTTTCTTT
NA	NA	TRBV7-3	TRBJ2-5	CASSFFGTSAETQYF	TGTGCCAGCAGCTTTTTCGGGACTTCCGCGGAGACCCAGTACTTC
NA	NA	TRBV6-5	TRBJ1-2	CASSSPKVGGYGYTF	TGTGCCAGCAGCTCCCCTAAAGTCGGGGGTTATGGCTACACCTTC
NA	NA	TRBV5-1	TRBJ2-1	CASSKTPRGEQFF	TGCGCCAGCAGCAAAACACCGAGGGGGGAGCAGTTCTTC
NA	NA	TRBV11-2	TRBJ2-5	CASRGRGTQYF	TGTGCCAGCAGGGGGAGAGGAACCCAGTACTTC
NA	NA	TRBV6-5	TRBJ2-1	CASSGSGGALGEQFF	TGTGCCAGCAGTGGAAGTGGGGGGGCTTTAGGTGAGCAGTTCTTC
TRBD2	once	TRBV5-1	TRBJ2-1	CASSLLGREGFF	TGCGCCAGCAGCTTGTTAGGGCGGGAGGGGTTCTTC
NA	once	TRBV9	TRBJ1-2	CASSLGAGTNYGYTF	TGTGCCAGCAGCTTGGGGGCCGGTACGAACTATGGCTACACCTTC
TRBD2	NA	TRBV11-2	TRBJ2-1	CASSLLLAANEQFF	TGTGCCAGCAGCCTCCTACTAGCGGCCAATGAGCAGTTCTTC
TRBD1	NA	TRBV5-1	TRBJ2-5	CASSWGQGAGGSEETQYF	TGCGCCAGCAGCTGGGGACAGGGCGCGGGCGGGTCGGAGGAGACCCAGTACTTC
TRBD1	NA	TRBV6-5	TRBJ2-1	CASSYFWTGVHNEQFF	TGTGCCAGCAGTTACTTCTGGACAGGGGTACACAATGAGCAGTTCTTC
NA	NA	TRBV28	TRBJ2-1	CASRRTKQGGYNEQFF	TGTGCCAGCAGGAGAACAAAACAGGGGGGGTACAATGAGCAGTTCTTC
TRBD2	NA	TRBV5-5	TRBJ2-1	CASSTGTSGYNEQFF	TGTGCCAGCAGCACCGGGACTAGCGGCTACAATGAGCAGTTCTTC
TRBD1	NA	TRBV10-3	TRBJ1-1	CAISGQGGGTEAFF	TGTGCCATCAGTGGCCAGGGGGGAGGTACTGAAGCTTTCTTT
TRBD2	NA	TRBV5-1	TRBJ2-3	CASSLSSGSDTQYF	TGCGCCAGCAGCTTGAGTAGCGGGAGTGATACGCAGTATTTT
NA	NA	TRBV9	TRBJ1-2	CASSVETDSFYGYTF	TGTGCCAGCAGCGTAGAAACCGACAGTTTCTATGGCTACACCTTC
TRBD1	NA	TRBV7-3	TRBJ2-1	CASSSTGGNEQFF	TGTGCCAGCAGCTCCACAGGGGGCAATGAGCAGTTCTTC
NA	NA	TRBV11-1	TRBJ2-1	CASSLVTSQLFSYNEQFF	TGTGCCAGCAGCTTAGTCACTAGCCAACTTTTCTCCTACAATGAGCAGTTCTTC
TRBD1	NA	TRBV5-1	TRBJ1-2	CASSLATGGMEGGYTF	TGCGCCAGCAGCTTGGCCACAGGGGGGATGGAAGGGGGCTACACCTTC
NA	once	TRBV6-5	TRBJ1-5	CASSYSSVGGQPQHF	TGTGCCAGCAGTTACTCGTCCGTCGGGGGTCAGCCCCAGCATTTT
TRBD2	once	TRBV6-5	TRBJ2-1	CASSLGLAYNEQFF	TGTGCCAGCAGTTTGGGACTAGCATACAATGAGCAGTTCTTC
TRBD1	NA	TRBV6-5	TRBJ1-1	CASRRDRREAGAFF	TGTGCCAGCAGGAGGGACAGACGTGAGGCAGGAGCTTTCTTT
NA	NA	TRBV5-1	TRBJ2-7	CASSLKGNEQYF	TGCGCCAGCAGCTTGAAGGGGAACGAGCAGTACTTC
TRBD2	NA	TRBV7-6	TRBJ2-3	CASSLVSGGRTDTQYF	TGTGCCAGCAGCTTAGTTAGCGGGGGCCGCACAGATACGCAGTATTTT
TRBD1	NA	TRBV5-1	TRBJ2-3	CASSPFDYPGQGTDTQYF	TGCGCCAGCAGCCCCTTTGATTATCCGGGACAGGGGACAGATACGCAGTATTTT
TRBD1	NA	TRBV7-2	TRBJ1-2	CASSSLFTTGERYTF	TGTGCCAGCAGCTCACTTTTTACGACAGGGGAACGCTACACCTTC
TRBD1	NA	TRBV28	TRBJ1-2	CASSLSFPGQGVSYGYTF	TGTGCCAGCAGTTTATCCTTCCCGGGACAGGGCGTGAGCTATGGCTACACCTTC
TRBD2	once	TRBV10-3	TRBJ2-7	CAGGGVRTSGAYEQYF	TGTGCCGGAGGGGGGGTCAGGACTAGCGGGGCCTACGAGCAGTACTTC
TRBD2	NA	TRBV5-4	TRBJ2-5	CASSYLGAGGETQYF	TGTGCCAGCAGTTATTTAGGGGCGGGGGGAGAGACCCAGTACTTC
TRBD1	NA	TRBV18	TRBJ2-3	CASSPRTGGSTDTQYF	TGTGCCAGCTCACCAAGGACAGGGGGTTCCACAGATACGCAGTATTTT